A single sample is the source of the 21 T cell receptor beta chains below, sequenced in a study of PD-1 blockade in classical Hodgkin lymphoma. This sample's time point: newly diagnosed, previously untreated cHL patient sample. The study isolated CD8+ T cells from thawed PBMCs by magnetic negative selection. Clones were read by immunoSEQ multiplex PCR, and TCRdb kept only the in-frame ones, dropping some. The profile shows just over 14,000 clones, roughly nine tenths of them singletons. The sample consisted of CD8+ T cells from blood. Receptor source: a human donor with classical Hodgkin lymphoma.

This clone was counted a single time. This chain joins TRBV2 and TRBJ2-5; D possibly uses TRBD1 or TRBD2 (6 bases each). CDR1 and CDR2 (germline): SNHLY, FYNNEI. The CDR3 covers 15 residues. V was pared by 4 bases and J by 5 bases, with 17 bases between. The chain's CDR3 is CASSVGGIGGETQYF. The DNA for the CDR3 is TGTGCCAGCAGTGTGGGTGGAATAGGGGGGGAGACCCAGTACTTC.

This sequence joins TRBV6-1 and TRBJ2-7; no clear D. From germline, CDR1 is MNHNS and CDR2 SASEGT. The CDR3 has 13 residues. V shed 6 bases and J shed 0 bases, with 9 bases lying between them. CDR3 nucleotides: TGTGCCAGCAGCGCGTCTACCTCCTACGAGCAGTACTTC. This codes for CASSASTSYEQYF.

This clone counts as medium-sized (0.01 to 0.1%). The chain combines TRBV14 with TRBJ1-2; perhaps TRBD1 as D (5 bases). The CDR3 contains 13 residues. Germline V gene lookup returns CDR1 SGHDN and CDR2 FVKESK. V gave up 1 base and J gave up 6 bases, with 9 bases separating them. The CDR3 DNA follows: TGTGCCAGCAGCCAAGCAGGGATCCATGGCTACACCTTC. Translating gives CASSQAGIHGYTF.

This rearrangement joins TRBV4-1 to TRBJ2-3; a weak D match, TRBD1 (6 bases). Germline V gene data show CDR1 as MGHRA and CDR2 as YSYEKL. V was trimmed by 2 bases and J by 8 bases, leaving 23 bases between them. The length of the CDR3 is 17 residues. This chain's CDR3 is CASSQIGTGPLYGTQYF. The CDR3 coding sequence is TGCGCCAGCAGCCAAATCGGAACAGGGCCACTCTACGGTACGCAGTATTTT.

The J gene is TRBJ1-1, the V gene TRBV11-2; tentative D call: TRBD1 (6 bases). Trimming pared 5 bases from V and 4 bases from J, leaving 14 bases between. Germline CDR1 reads SGHAT; CDR2 reads FQNNGV. The CDR3 loop spans 14 amino acids. CDR3 protein: CASSLTRQATEAFF. The DNA for the CDR3 is TGTGCCAGCAGCCTCACTCGACAGGCCACTGAAGCTTTCTTT.

The chain has TRBV11-2 and TRBJ1-1; tentative D call: TRBD1 (5 bases). Germline values: CDR1 SGHAT, CDR2 FQNNGV. Trimming removed 9 bases at V and 1 base at J, with 12 bases between. The CDR3 has 13 residues. The CDR3 sequence is CASATESNTEAFF. CDR3 bases: TGTGCCAGTGCGACAGAGTCGAACACTGAAGCTTTCTTT.

For this clone: The junction differs from germline at one of its ends, possibly a read error. J is TRBJ2-2 and V is TRBV5-8; perhaps D is TRBD1 or TRBD2 (6 bases each). Germline V gene lookup returns CDR1 SGHTS and CDR2 YDEGEE. This CDR3 has 15 amino acids. CDR3 residues: CASSLGRGEWRGAVF. The DNA of the CDR3 is TGTGCCAGCAGCTTGGGAAGGGGGGAATGGCGGGGAGCTGTTTTT.

The rearrangement joins TRBV7-9 to TRBJ1-2, with D unresolved. CDR1 is SEHNR, CDR2 FQNEAQ, per germline (reference sequence). This CDR3 comprises 15 residues. V lost 0 bases and J 3 bases, leaving 11 bases between the germline ends. The CDR3 is CASSLALGLDYGYTF. In nucleotides, the CDR3 is TGTGCCAGCAGCTTAGCTCTGGGCCTGGACTATGGCTACACCTTC.

Only a few counts were recorded for this clone. The chain couples TRBV27 to TRBJ2-2; TRBD1 aligns across 8 bases. After removal of 7 bases from V and 6 bases from J, the junction contained 4 bases not matched to a gene. The CDR3 runs 13 residues. Germline-derived CDR1 and CDR2 are MNHEY and SMNVEV (reference sequence). CDR3 coding DNA: TGTGCCAGCACCGAGACAGGGGCCGGGGAGCTGTTTTTT. It yields the protein CASTETGAGELFF.

The rearrangement links TRBV25-1 to TRBJ1-2, with no clear D. Germline-derived CDR1 and CDR2 are MGHDK and SYGVNS. The CDR3 runs 11 residues. The ends were cut back, 11 bases at V and 5 bases at J, with 12 bases in the middle. CDR3 coding DNA: TGTGCCTCTACGAGAGGATATGGCTACACCTTC. It yields the protein CASTRGYGYTF.

With respect to this clone: Likely a read error: the CDR3 ends without its conserved phenylalanine or tryptophan. The limits of the CDR3 on the DNA are not certain, so only TCRdb's listed CDR3 is given. This chain connects TRBV7-9 to TRBJ2-7; the D segment call TRBD2 is taken from the table without a DNA check. Germline CDR1 reads SEHNR; CDR2 reads FQNEAQ (reference sequence). 13 amino acids form the CDR3, both terminal residues included. The CDR3: CASSSPAGTSGSI.

The chain has TRBV7-9 and TRBJ2-1; 12 bases are a match to TRBD2. V was clipped by 7 bases and J by 3 bases; unmatched bases: 4. Germline V gene lookup returns CDR1 SEHNR and CDR2 FQNEAQ (reference sequence). This CDR3 has 15 amino acids. CDR3 amino acids: CASTRTSGVYNEQFF. Here the CDR3 DNA reads TGTGCCAGCACCCGGACTAGCGGGGTCTACAATGAGCAGTTCTTC.

The chain couples TRBV7-9 to TRBJ2-1; D not certain. V dropped 1 base and J dropped 5 bases, with 12 bases sitting between them. Germline V gene lookup returns CDR1 SEHNR and CDR2 FQNEAQ (reference sequence). This CDR3 is 15 amino acids long. CDR3 nucleotides: TGTGCCAGCAGCTTAGATGTGACTGGGGACAATGAGCAGTTCTTC. Translation: CASSLDVTGDNEQFF. The variable domain in full, completed from reference TRBV7-9 and TRBJ2-1, reads DTGVSQNPRHKITKRGQNVTFRCDPISEHNRLYWYRQTLGQGPEFLTYFQNEAQLEKSRLLSDRFSAERPKGSFSTLEIQRTEQGDSAMYLCASSLDVTGDNEQFFGPGTRLTVL.

The chain couples TRBV19 to TRBJ2-7; the match to TRBD2 covers 9 bases. Germline values: CDR1 LNHDA, CDR2 SQIVND (reference sequence). Trimming cost V 7 bases and J 4 bases; bases outside gene matches: 11. The CDR3 is made up of 15 amino acids. CDR3 sequence reads: CASKPDAGGGYEQYF. Here the CDR3 DNA reads TGTGCCAGTAAACCTGATGCGGGAGGGGGTTACGAGCAGTACTTC. Based on the CDR3 plus reference TRBV19 and TRBJ2-7, the full variable domain is DGGITQSPKYLFRKEGQNVTLSCEQNLNHDAMYWYRQDPGQGLRLIYYSQIVNDFQKGDIAEGYSVSREKKESFPLTVTSAQKNPTAFYLCASKPDAGGGYEQYFGPGTRLTVT.

V gene TRBV6-5 combines with J gene TRBJ1-6; 7 bases are a match to TRBD1. J lost 5 bases, V lost 3 bases, and 7 bases had no gene match. Germline lookup yields CDR1 MNHEY and CDR2 SVGAGI. The CDR3 is made up of 16 amino acids. CDR3 nucleotide sequence: TGTGCCAGCAGTTATGGCAGGGGGTGGAATAATTCACCCCTCCACTTT. Protein: CASSYGRGWNNSPLHF.

V gene TRBV2 combines with J gene TRBJ1-1, with D perhaps matching TRBD1 (5 bases). Per the germline V gene, CDR1 is SNHLY and CDR2 is FYNNEI. The V gene lost 5 bases and the J gene lost 6 bases, with 16 bases spanning the gap. The CDR3 runs 14 residues. CDR3 residues: CASSSGKRDPEAFF. For the CDR3, the DNA is TGTGCCAGCAGTTCAGGGAAAAGGGACCCTGAAGCTTTCTTT.

This chain links TRBV4-1 with TRBJ1-3; perhaps TRBD1 as D (6 bases). CDR3 size: 17 residues. CDR1 is MGHRA, CDR2 YSYEKL, per germline. Trimming took off 5 bases at V and 0 bases at J, with 17 bases between the two ends. DNA for the CDR3: TGCGCCAGCAGCACCCGACAGGTTTTGAGCTCTGGAAACACCATATATTTT. This gives the protein CASSTRQVLSSGNTIYF.

This chain connects TRBV28 to TRBJ2-3; D not certain. The CDR3 is made up of 13 amino acids. V was cut by 3 bases and J by 4 bases, with 8 bases left in between. The germline V gene has CDR1 MDHEN and CDR2 SYDVKM. CDR3 nucleotide sequence: TGTGCCAGCAGTTTCAAGGGTCCAGATACGCAGTATTTT. Translated, it gives CASSFKGPDTQYF.

This clone was detected a few times. The chain is built from TRBV19 and TRBJ1-5, with 7 bases matching TRBD1. Germline lookup yields CDR1 LNHDA and CDR2 SQIVND (reference sequence). Germline trimming cut 7 bases from V and 2 bases from J; bases unmatched to any gene: 8. The CDR3 has 15 amino acids. CDR3: CASTMGQYGNQPQHF. CDR3 bases: TGTGCCAGTACCATGGGACAGTATGGCAATCAGCCCCAGCATTTT. The whole variable domain, remainder taken from reference TRBV19 and TRBJ1-5, is DGGITQSPKYLFRKEGQNVTLSCEQNLNHDAMYWYRQDPGQGLRLIYYSQIVNDFQKGDIAEGYSVSREKKESFPLTVTSAQKNPTAFYLCASTMGQYGNQPQHFGDGTRLSIL.

With regard to this clone: One junction end does not reproduce the germline sequence, and a read error may be involved. The sample has other DNA sequences that encode this CDR3 too. J is TRBJ2-1 and V is TRBV18; 7 bases align to TRBD2. Per germline, CDR1 KGHSH and CDR2 LQKENI. The CDR3 covers 14 residues. For the CDR3, the DNA is TGCGCCAGCTCCCCGGTGGGAGGGTCCGATGAGCAGTTCTTC. Its translation: CASSPVGGSDEQFF.

The chain is built from TRBV27 and TRBJ2-2; 8 bases map to TRBD2. Germline-derived CDR1 and CDR2 are MNHEY and SMNVEV (reference sequence). The CDR3 runs 13 residues. V lost 4 bases and J lost 6; bases outside the gene matches: 1. CDR3 nucleotides: TGTGCCAGCAGTTGGACTAGCCCCGGGGAGCTGTTTTTT. Translated: CASSWTSPGELFF.